These T cell receptor beta chains were read from a single sample in a study of CD8+CD57+ T cells in acquired aplastic anemia. TCRdb ran MiXCR on the reads and lists one entry per CDR3 protein. This table holds some 220,000 distinct CDR3 sequences, roughly 33% found once. Input material: sorted CD4+, CD8+, or CD8+CD57+ T cells (not recorded which) from PBMCs. The source is a human donor in good health, serving as a control. CDR3s include the opening cysteine and the closing phenylalanine or tryptophan. The order of the fields is clone size, J gene, V gene, CDR3 protein. Clone size, where shown, is once, few, many, or a class for clones that have expanded.

clone_size: many
j_call: TRBJ2-1
v_call: TRBV7-2
cdr3_aa: CASSLSRAGEQFF

clone_size: NA
j_call: TRBJ2-7
v_call: TRBV14
cdr3_aa: CASSEGLGPYAYEQYF

clone_size: many
j_call: TRBJ1-2
v_call: TRBV6-1
cdr3_aa: CATREWITNGYTF

clone_size: many
j_call: TRBJ1-3
v_call: TRBV19
cdr3_aa: CASSPGRSGNTIYF

clone_size: many
j_call: TRBJ1-1
v_call: TRBV3-1
cdr3_aa: CASSQGQGQAFF

clone_size: few
j_call: TRBJ2-7
v_call: TRBV30
cdr3_aa: CAWTRDRAYEQYF

clone_size: NA
j_call: TRBJ2-7
v_call: TRBV24-1
cdr3_aa: CATSQGSSEQYF

clone_size: NA
j_call: TRBJ2-6
v_call: TRBV6-5
cdr3_aa: CASSYSSNSGANVLTF

clone_size: NA
j_call: TRBJ1-5
v_call: TRBV2
cdr3_aa: CASSERWEETQHF

clone_size: NA
j_call: TRBJ1-1
v_call: TRBV10-3
cdr3_aa: CAISESGQSGSEAFF